This T cell receptor (beta chain) was profiled in a study of blood T cells in healthy people across ages. General study points: It was the long-lived donors that had more naive CD4+ cells and higher diversity than aged donors.

Each donor gave roughly 9.8 milliliters of peripheral blood. Trimming took off 2 bases at V and 8 bases at J, with 19 bases between the two ends. Germline-derived CDR1 and CDR2 are SGHDT and YYEEEE. The CDR3 loop spans 16 amino acids. As concerns this clonotype: Its antigen is unknown.

Next came a second PCR, run for roughly 7 to 12 cycles, which used a sample-barcoded 5' primer along with a J-beta primer mix. From the 5' RACE reads, TCRdb called clonotypes with MiXCR, one entry per CDR3 protein. Among approximately 770,000 distinct CDR3 sequences listed, about 62% were seen once. Sequencing was done on a sample of blood. The source is a man aged 30-40 years in good health. J is TRBJ1-4 and V is TRBV5-6; D unresolved. This CDR3 is CASSFPEAGSREKLFF. As DNA, the CDR3 is TGTGCCAGCAGCTTCCCAGAGGCGGGGTCGCGAGAAAAACTGTTTTTT.